This T cell receptor (beta chain) stems from a study of T cells in Graves' hyperthyroidism and ophthalmopathy. General study results and limits: Blood samples included most of the expanded thyroid clonotypes exceeding 0.001.

This clonotype was counted at least ten times. What it binds is unknown. CDR1 and CDR2 from the germline V gene are MDHEN and SYDVKM. The CDR3 consists of 16 residues. V shed 1 base, J shed 7 bases, and the junction held 12 bases outside the gene matches. RNA transcripts were the template for amplifying TCR beta CDR3 regions. First-round RT-PCR with HTBI primers amplified the TCR CDR3 region. TCRdb used MiXCR to reprocess the multiplex PCR reads, holding one entry per CDR3 protein. The table includes more than 300,000 distinct CDR3 sequences, around 14% detected once. The patients, who ranged from 18 to 65 in age, presented with newly diagnosed hyperthyroidism lasting under 2 months. Diagnostic decisions used clinical symptoms, serum thyroxine and TRAb, thyroid ultrasound and orbital computed tomography.

The sequencing sample was made of blood. The receptor comes from a woman aged 18-29 years with Graves' hyperthyroidism. The chain joins TRBV28 to TRBJ2-7; 8 bases map to TRBD1. DNA for the CDR3: TGTGCCAGCAGTTTATACGGACAGGGAGGAAAAGGGGAGCAGTACTTC. This translates into CASSLYGQGGKGEQYF.